This entry describes one TCR beta chain. Its cognate antigen is unknown. V was pared by 6 bases and J by 5 bases, with 11 bases between. CDR3 length: 13 amino acids. The data belong to a study of T cell repertoires in cytomegalovirus infection. TCRdb processed the reads anew with MiXCR; each CDR3 protein has one entry. The data contain 700,000 to 850,000 distinct CDR3 sequences, about 31% of them seen just once; the ten biggest clones take up 9.5% to 15%. This chain joins TRBV12-3 or TRBV12-4 and TRBJ1-5, with D possibly TRBD1 on 5 matching bases. Sequenced here: cultured CD8+ T cells from PBMCs, sampled from culture after CMV antigen stimulation. The sequence was obtained from a human donor in good health (CMV status not recorded). Some clones in this sample may be carry-over from other donors' samples. The CDR3 protein is CASSGGKDQPQHF. DNA of the CDR3: TGTGCCAGCAGCGGGGGGAAGGATCAGCCCCAGCATTTT.